The T cell receptor beta chain under discussion was sequenced for a study of blood T cell repertoires in COVID-19. Trimming removed 4 bases from V and 1 base from J, with 10 bases in between. The CDR3 length is 13 residues. Germline V gene sequence: CDR1 GTSNPN, CDR2 SVGIG (reference sequence). In the study's own analysis: Estimates of nucleated cell counts were drawn from the amplification of reference gene primers. Profiled with immunoSEQ multiplex PCR; TCRdb holds only in-frame clones, not every one. The V and J calls and clone size are taken from that table; D and trimming were inferred from the DNA. This repertoire shows over 90,000 clones, approximately 90% found once; its top ten account for about 5%.

The chain is built from TRBV30 and TRBJ1-1; D remains unclear. This TCR derives from a man in his forties or fifties with acute or convalescent COVID-19. Sequenced sample: peripheral blood. CDR3 in DNA: TGTGCCTGGACAAGTAGGAGGAACACTGAAGCTTTCTTT. As protein: CAWTSRRNTEAFF.